Listed below are T cell receptor beta chains from one sample, sequenced in a study of cytomegalovirus exposure and HLA in healthy donors. Profiling relied on immunoSEQ multiplex PCR, and the TCRdb table lists in-frame clones only, not all of them. The data show 200,000 to 250,000 clones, about two thirds seen once. The sequenced sample consisted of PBMCs. The receptors shown here come from a man aged 40-55 years in good health and CMV-seropositive. Both conserved end residues are part of each CDR3. A D gene is named only where the DNA matches it firmly. Clone size is not always given. Where it is, it says once, few, many or a class for expanded clones.

d_gene	v_gene	abundance	j_gene	len	CDR3nt	CDR3aa
NA	TRBV11-1	NA	TRBJ1-6	16	TGTGCCAGCAGCCCCAAGGGGGGAGGGCGCAATTCACCCCTCCACTTT	CASSPKGGGRNSPLHF
NA	TRBV2	NA	TRBJ2-6	14	TGTGCCAGCAGTGGGCGGGGTGGGGCCAACGTCCTGACTTTC	CASSGRGGANVLTF
NA	TRBV5-3	few	TRBJ1-5	15	TGTGCCAGAAGCTTGGTAGGCAGGGGCCATCAGCCCCAGCATTTT	CARSLVGRGHQPQHF
NA	TRBV14	NA	TRBJ1-1	13	TGTGCCAGCAGCCCTGAAGGGAGTCTCAAAGCTTTCTTT	CASSPEGSLKAFF
NA	TRBV5-6	few	TRBJ1-2	13	TGTGCCAGCAGCTTAAACTACGGGTATGGCTACACCTTC	CASSLNYGYGYTF
TRBD2	TRBV5-1	NA	TRBJ2-3	17	TGCGCCAGCAGCTACGGTCGGGGCGGGGGGCGCACAGATACGCAGTATTTT	CASSYGRGGGRTDTQYF
TRBD1	TRBV5-4	NA	TRBJ1-2	15	TGTGCCAGCAGCTCCCCCTCAGGGGGCCTCTATGGCTACACCTTC	CASSSPSGGLYGYTF
NA	TRBV5-5	NA	TRBJ2-7	13	TGTGCCAGCAGCTTGGAGAGCCGCTACGAGCAGTACTTC	CASSLESRYEQYF
NA	TRBV19	once	TRBJ2-1	16	TGTGCCAGTAGTATGAGGATGGGTCTCTCGGGGGATGAGCAGTTCTTC	CASSMRMGLSGDEQFF
NA	TRBV5-6	few	TRBJ1-3	16	TGTGCCAGCAGCTTCCCAGGGGAAGGATTCGCAAACACCATATATTTT	CASSFPGEGFANTIYF
NA	TRBV14	few	TRBJ1-2	15	TGTGCCAGCAGCCAAGATCAAGGGGTTCTGTCTGGCTACACCTTC	CASSQDQGVLSGYTF
TRBD1	TRBV19	NA	TRBJ1-5	18	TGTGCCAGTAGTCCCGACCGGGACAGGAGGCAAGGCAATCAGCCCCAGCATTTT	CASSPDRDRRQGNQPQHF
NA	TRBV10-3	NA	TRBJ1-5	15	TGTGCCATCAGTGAAGGGGGGGGAAGCAATCAGCCCCAGCATTTT	CAISEGGGSNQPQHF
NA	TRBV7-3	NA	TRBJ2-5	13	TGTGCCAGCAGCGTCGGGTCTCAAGAGACCCAGTACTTC	CASSVGSQETQYF
TRBD1	TRBV4-1	NA	TRBJ2-7	15	TGCGCCAGCAGCCAAACGGGACAGCCCATCGACGAGCAGTACTTC	CASSQTGQPIDEQYF
NA	TRBV4-2	NA	TRBJ2-7	15	TGTGCCAGCAGCCTCGGAAGGGACATAAGCTACGAGCAGTACTTC	CASSLGRDISYEQYF
NA	TRBV15	NA	TRBJ1-1	16	TGTGCCACCAGCAGCGACTCGGGACAATTGAACACTGAAGCTTTCTTT	CATSSDSGQLNTEAFF
NA	TRBV7-8	NA	TRBJ2-2	14	TGTGCCAGCAGCTGGACAGATAACACCGGGGAGCTGTTTTTT	CASSWTDNTGELFF
TRBD2	TRBV7-2	NA	TRBJ2-2	19	TGTGCCAGCAGCTTAGGTCTAGCGGGGGCCGACTGGGACACCGGGGAGCTGTTTTTT	CASSLGLAGADWDTGELFF
TRBD2	TRBV5-4	NA	TRBJ2-5	16	TGTGCCAGCAGCTTGGGGATAAGCGGGGACCAAGAGACCCAGTACTTC	CASSLGISGDQETQYF